This passage covers 14 T cell receptor beta chains from one sample sequenced in a study of blood T cell repertoires in COVID-19. Some clones are missing from TCRdb's copy, which holds only in-frame ones; the method was immunoSEQ multiplex PCR. The data contain about 140,000 clones, roughly 79% of them singletons. The sample was peripheral blood. The receptors were sampled from a man between 45 and 60 years old with active or convalescent COVID-19.

This clone was counted a single time. The chain employs TRBV7-6 and TRBJ2-2; D perhaps matches TRBD2 (7 bases). Germline V gene sequence: CDR1 SGHVS, CDR2 FNYEAQ. CDR3 length: 16 amino acids. V was shortened by 7 bases and J by 5 bases, with 20 bases between the two germline ends. In DNA form, the CDR3 reads TGTGCCAGCAAAGTTTTGGGGGGGCGTGTGACCGGGGAGCTGTTTTTT. It codes for CASKVLGGRVTGELFF.

The chain couples TRBV19 to TRBJ2-6; perhaps TRBD2 as D (6 bases). Trimming removed 3 bases from V and 0 bases from J, with 12 bases in between. Germline V gene sequence: CDR1 LNHDA, CDR2 SQIVND (reference sequence). This CDR3 comprises 17 residues. CDR3 in amino acids: CASSIGGIPSGANVLTF. CDR3 nucleotides: TGTGCCAGTAGTATTGGAGGGATCCCCTCTGGGGCCAACGTCCTGACTTTC.

The genes are TRBV4-1 and TRBJ1-2; 7 nucleotides match TRBD1. Germline V gene lookup returns CDR1 MGHRA and CDR2 YSYEKL. J was trimmed by 6 bases and V by 0 bases; bases with no gene match: 7. This CDR3 has 15 residues. This CDR3 reads CASSQDRGRGDGYTF. CDR3 nucleotides: TGCGCCAGCAGCCAAGATCGTGGCAGGGGGGATGGCTACACCTTC.

This clone was seen once. V and J are TRBV19 and TRBJ2-1; tentatively, D is TRBD2 (5 bases). This CDR3 spans 15 amino acids. Germline V gene data show CDR1 as LNHDA and CDR2 as SQIVND (reference sequence). With 1 base removed from V and 3 bases from J, the gap between germline ends came to 10 bases. This chain's CDR3 is CASSIGRGFYNEQFF. In DNA, the CDR3 is TGTGCCAGTAGTATAGGCCGCGGGTTCTACAATGAGCAGTTCTTC.

The chain carries TRBV29-1 and TRBJ2-5; unclear D gene. Germline V gene lookup returns CDR1 SQVTM and CDR2 ANQGSEA. V lost 7 bases to trimming and J lost 0 bases, with 9 bases between them. The CDR3 extends over 12 amino acids. CDR3: CSARYNQETQYF. The CDR3 DNA reads as TGCAGCGCCCGATACAACCAAGAGACCCAGTACTTC.

V gene TRBV18 combines with J gene TRBJ2-7; 9 nucleotides match TRBD2. CDR1 and CDR2 from the germline V gene are KGHSH and LQKENI. This CDR3 contains 14 residues. J gave up 4 bases and V 6 bases, and 7 bases lay outside the gene matches. CDR3 DNA sequence: TGTGCCAGCTCCGTTGCGGGAGGGGCTTACGAGCAGTACTTC. This gives the protein CASSVAGGAYEQYF.

This chain uses TRBV28 with TRBJ2-3; maybe TRBD2 (6 bases). Germline CDR1 reads MDHEN; CDR2 reads SYDVKM. This CDR3 region has 14 residues. V lost 5 bases and J 1 base, leaving 10 bases between the germline ends. Written as DNA, the CDR3 is TGTGCCAGCAGTACGGGACTGGGCACAGATACGCAGTATTTT. Its translation is CASSTGLGTDTQYF.

This chain links TRBV6-4 with TRBJ1-1; D is undetermined. The CDR3 is 15 residues long. Between the trimmed V and J ends, which lost 0 bases and 4 bases, there was a span of 12 bases. CDR1 is MRHNA, CDR2 SNTAGT, per germline. The CDR3 DNA reads as TGTGCCAGCAGTGACTCTCCCGAAACGGGCACTGAAGCTTTCTTT. It translates to CASSDSPETGTEAFF.

The chain links TRBV5-4 to TRBJ2-5, with D perhaps matching TRBD2 (6 bases). The CDR3 runs 13 residues. V was clipped by 2 bases and J by 3 bases, with 8 bases between them. The germline gives CDR1 SGHNT, CDR2 YYREEE (reference sequence). The CDR3 DNA is TGTGCCAGCAGCTTTGGGGGGAAAGAGACCCAGTACTTC. Translating gives CASSFGGKETQYF.

The chain is built from TRBV27 and TRBJ2-1; 11 bases agree with TRBD2. CDR3 size: 19 residues. The junction had 18 bases not matched to a gene; V was cut back by 5 bases and J by 6 bases. The germline gives CDR1 MNHEY, CDR2 SMNVEV (reference sequence). The CDR3 protein is CASSQWATSGNLRGNEQFF. CDR3 sequence (DNA): TGTGCCAGCAGTCAATGGGCGACTAGCGGGAATCTCAGGGGCAATGAGCAGTTCTTC.

CDR3 amino acids: CASRLQNGGQPQHF. The CDR3 coding sequence is TGTGCCAGCAGACTCCAAAACGGGGGACAGCCCCAGCATTTT. The chain joins TRBV28 to TRBJ1-5; D might be TRBD1 (5 bases). There are 14 residues in the CDR3. V was pared by 6 bases and J by 7 bases, with 16 bases between. Germline values: CDR1 MDHEN, CDR2 SYDVKM.

This chain links TRBV27 with TRBJ2-1, with 13 bases that match TRBD2. The CDR3 length is 16 residues. Germline V gives CDR1 MNHEY, CDR2 SMNVEV (reference sequence). Trimming at V came to 4 bases and at J to 2 bases, leaving 2 bases not matched to a gene. CDR3 protein: CASSSGTSGTYNEQFF. The CDR3 coding sequence is TGTGCCAGCAGTTCAGGGACTAGCGGGACCTACAATGAGCAGTTCTTC.

The gene calls are TRBV6-2 or TRBV6-3 and TRBJ2-4, with TRBD1 matching over 7 bases. Trimming at V came to 5 bases and at J to 0 bases, leaving 10 bases not matched to a gene. This CDR3 is built from 17 residues. Germline V gives CDR1 MNHEY, CDR2 SVGEGT. DNA of the CDR3: TGTGCCAGCAGTCTCCGGGACAGCTTTTTAGCCAAAAACATTCAGTACTTC. Translation gives CASSLRDSFLAKNIQYF.

V usage is TRBV6-5 and J usage is TRBJ2-5, with D perhaps matching TRBD2 (7 bases). Trimming pared 6 bases from V and 2 bases from J, leaving 13 bases between. The CDR3 consists of 14 residues. Looked up from germline, CDR1 is MNHEY and CDR2 is SVGAGI. Here the CDR3 DNA reads TGTGCCAGCAGGACAAGGGGGGGGCAAGAGACCCAGTACTTC. Amino acid sequence: CASRTRGGQETQYF.